The 8 T cell receptor beta chains in this list originate from one sample, sequenced in a study of spatial heterogeneity in lung cancer. The time point is: blood at routine non-recurrence follow-up after resection. Whole RNA was taken from tumor, nontumor lung or frozen PBMC; it was then sequenced unsorted. TCRdb re-analysed the 5' RACE reads in MiXCR, keeping a single row per CDR3 protein. The sample holds about 120,000 distinct CDR3 sequences, 9% to 15% seen once. The sample in question was PBMCs, obtained at follow-up. These receptors were collected from a male donor with early-stage non-small cell lung cancer.

The genes are TRBV28 and TRBJ1-5; D not certain. CDR1 and CDR2 (germline): MDHEN, SYDVKM. The CDR3 length is 14 residues. V lost 7 bases to trimming and J lost 0 bases, with 10 bases between them. CDR3 sequence reads: CASTPAISNQPQHF. CDR3 coding DNA: TGTGCCAGCACCCCGGCCATTAGCAATCAGCCCCAGCATTTT. Drawing the rest from reference TRBV28 and TRBJ1-5, the complete variable domain is DVKVTQSSRYLVKRTGEKVFLECVQDMDHENMFWYRQDPGLGLRLIYFSYDVKMKEKGDIPEGYSVSREKKERFSLILESASTNQTSMYLCASTPAISNQPQHFGDGTRLSIL.

The CDR3 coding sequence is TGTGCCAGCCCCTCCGCAGCGAGCTCCTATAATTCACCCCTCCACTTT. Protein: CASPSAASSYNSPLHF. This chain uses TRBV30 with TRBJ1-6, with D hard to call. The V and J ends lost 8 bases and 0 bases respectively, with 17 bases between them. The CDR3 contains 16 residues. Germline V CDR1 and CDR2: GTSNPN, SVGIG (reference sequence).

The chain recombines TRBV29-1 with TRBJ1-2; 8 positions agree with TRBD1. The CDR3 sequence is 13 residues long. Germline V CDR1 and CDR2: SQVTM, ANQGSEA. Unmatched junction bases numbered 8, after V lost 4 bases and J lost 7 bases. CDR3 in DNA: TGCAGCGTTGCGCCGACAGGGGCCGCTGGCTACACCTTC. This translates into CSVAPTGAAGYTF.

The chain has TRBV5-1 and TRBJ2-1; TRBD2 matches 11 bases. Germline-derived CDR1 and CDR2 are SGHRS and YFSETQ. The trim removed 5 bases at V and 7 bases at J, leaving 14 bases unmatched. The CDR3 consists of 17 residues. CDR3 residues: CASSSTPGVAGGNEQFF. CDR3 sequence (DNA): TGCGCCAGCAGTTCCACCCCGGGGGTAGCGGGGGGGAATGAGCAGTTCTTC.

This clonotype was counted a few times. Germline is not matched at one junction end, which may reflect a read error. The V gene is TRBV29-1, the J gene TRBJ2-1, with 9 bases fitting TRBD1. Germline loops: CDR1 SQVTM, CDR2 ANQGSEA. CDR3 size: 13 residues. The chain's CDR3 is CCVGQGIYNEQFF. The CDR3 bases are TGCTGCGTGGGACAGGGTATCTACAATGAGCAGTTCTTC.

This clonotype has a count of ten or more. The J gene is TRBJ2-7, the V gene TRBV29-1; maybe TRBD1 (5 bases). The germline gives CDR1 SQVTM, CDR2 ANQGSEA. V was trimmed by 7 bases and J by 2 bases, leaving 12 bases between them. The CDR3 is 12 amino acids. CDR3 in amino acids: CSAPGRPYEQYF. As DNA, the CDR3 is TGCAGCGCCCCAGGGCGGCCCTACGAGCAGTACTTC.

The sample holds many counts of this clonotype. This sequence joins TRBV7-2 and TRBJ1-3; possible D gene TRBD1, 6 bases. This CDR3 spans 16 amino acids. CDR1 SGHTA and CDR2 FQGNSA come from the germline V gene. Trimming left V 2 bases short and J 0 bases short, with 11 bases between. The CDR3 bases are TGTGCCAGCAGCTTACAGGGGCCTTACTCTGGAAACACCATATATTTT. It encodes CASSLQGPYSGNTIYF.

This clonotype occurred a few times. The chain recombines TRBV5-1 with TRBJ2-3; TRBD1 is a possible D gene (6 bases). Germline V gene sequence: CDR1 SGHRS, CDR2 YFSETQ. Trimming took 3 bases from V and 3 from J, leaving 17 bases between them. CDR3 length: 16 residues. The CDR3 DNA reads as TGCGCCAGCAGCTCCGGACAGAAGAGGAGGACAGATACGCAGTATTTT. This codes for CASSSGQKRRTDTQYF.